Listed here is a single TCR beta chain. Its specificity is not known. This specimen comes from a study of T cell repertoires in cytomegalovirus infection. Study in general: Public TCR beta signatures were indicative of both CMV infection and a matching HLA type.

TCRdb passed the reads through MiXCR, listing each CDR3 protein once. Of 300,000 to 400,000 distinct CDR3 sequences listed, 29% were seen once; the top ten hold 20%. Germline V CDR1 and CDR2: DFQATT, SNEGSKA (reference sequence). The junction had 12 bases not matched to a gene; V was cut back by 5 bases and J by 6 bases. CDR3 length equals 15 residues. This receptor was obtained from a human donor in good health (CMV status not recorded). Some clones in this sample may be carry-over from other donors' samples. The material was cultured PBMCs, obtained from culture after CMV antigen stimulation. The J gene is TRBJ2-1, the V gene TRBV20-1; 8 positions agree with TRBD1. CDR3 in amino acids: CSALDPGTGPNEQFF. The CDR3 DNA is TGCAGTGCTCTCGACCCCGGGACAGGTCCCAATGAGCAGTTCTTC.